The rows below give T cell receptor beta chains drawn from one sample of a study of TIL therapy for anti-PD-1-resistant metastatic lung cancer. Some clones are missing from TCRdb's copy, which holds only in-frame ones; the method was immunoSEQ multiplex PCR. The sample holds tens of thousands of clones, 71% seen once. Sequences were derived from tumor tissue, sampled at baseline. Receptors originate from a person aged 25 to 80 with non-small cell lung cancer. Each CDR3 is given with its conserved first and last residue. The order of the fields is V gene, D gene, J gene, clone size, CDR3 protein, CDR3 DNA. The D gene is left open where the match is weak. Some rows mark clone size as missing; the rest say once, few, many or name a class of expanded clone.

TRBV11-2	NA	TRBJ2-7	NA	CASSFWANEFDEQYF	TGTGCCAGCAGCTTCTGGGCTAATGAATTTGACGAGCAGTACTTC
TRBV11-2	NA	TRBJ2-7	few	CASSLGVSYEQYF	TGTGCCAGCAGCTTAGGCGTGTCCTACGAGCAGTACTTC
TRBV6-5	TRBD1	TRBJ1-2	NA	CASSQRDRANYGYTF	TGTGCCAGCAGTCAGCGGGACAGGGCCAACTATGGCTACACCTTC
TRBV6-5	TRBD1	TRBJ2-5	NA	CASVGDRGLGTQYF	TGTGCCAGCGTGGGGGACAGGGGTCTTGGGACCCAGTACTTC
TRBV28	NA	TRBJ1-4	once	CASSSDQGWKLFF	TGTGCCAGCAGTTCCGATCAGGGGTGGAAACTGTTTTTT
TRBV5-6	NA	TRBJ2-1	NA	CASSLTGQTYNEQFF	TGTGCCAGCAGCCTTACAGGGCAAACCTACAATGAGCAGTTCTTC
TRBV2	NA	TRBJ2-7	NA	CAIVPGVHEQYF	TGTGCCATCGTCCCAGGGGTCCACGAGCAGTACTTC
TRBV2	NA	TRBJ2-3	NA	CASKGLAVPDTQYF	TGTGCCAGCAAGGGGTTAGCGGTCCCAGATACGCAGTATTTT
TRBV30	NA	TRBJ2-3	NA	CAWSLGYTDTQYF	TGTGCCTGGAGTCTGGGCTACACAGATACGCAGTATTTT
TRBV7-9	TRBD1	TRBJ2-1	NA	CASSRDRGNEQFF	TGTGCCAGCAGCCGGGACAGGGGCAATGAGCAGTTCTTC
TRBV7-9	NA	TRBJ1-5	NA	CASSPGLTQHF	TGTGCCAGCAGCCCAGGGCTCACCCAGCATTTT
TRBV11-3	NA	TRBJ2-5	NA	CASSQDGGQETQYF	TGTGCCAGCAGCCAGGACGGAGGCCAAGAGACCCAGTACTTC
TRBV5-1	NA	TRBJ2-5	NA	CASSVLGVQETQYF	TGCGCCAGCAGTGTTTTGGGTGTCCAAGAGACCCAGTACTTC
TRBV18	NA	TRBJ1-6	NA	CASSPGAGNSPLHF	TGTGCCAGCTCACCAGGGGCGGGGAATTCACCCCTCCACTTT
TRBV5-1	NA	TRBJ1-2	NA	CASSLEGRPNYGYTF	TGCGCCAGCAGCTTGGAGGGGCGCCCCAATTATGGCTACACCTTC
TRBV5-1	NA	TRBJ1-4	NA	CASSLGTALKATNEKLFF	TGCGCCAGCAGCTTGGGAACAGCACTAAAAGCAACTAATGAAAAACTGTTTTTT
TRBV5-4	NA	TRBJ1-5	NA	CASSLAVSNQPQHF	TGTGCCAGCAGCTTGGCAGTGAGCAATCAGCCCCAGCATTTT
TRBV5-6	TRBD2	TRBJ2-5	NA	CASSFGTSPKTQYF	TGTGCCAGCAGCTTCGGGACTAGTCCAAAGACCCAGTACTTC
TRBV10-1	TRBD1	TRBJ1-5	few	CAPYRDRDDQPQHF	TGCGCCCCTTACCGGGACAGGGATGATCAGCCCCAGCATTTT
TRBV7-3	TRBD2	TRBJ2-7	NA	CASSPSVAGGGNEQYF	TGTGCCAGCAGCCCCTCGGTAGCGGGGGGCGGGAACGAGCAGTACTTC
TRBV6-1	NA	TRBJ1-1	once	CASVFVRNTEAFF	TGTGCCAGCGTTTTCGTCCGGAACACTGAAGCTTTCTTT
TRBV6-5	TRBD2	TRBJ2-3	NA	CASSSPGGDTDTQYF	TGTGCCAGCAGTTCTCCCGGGGGGGACACAGATACGCAGTATTTT
TRBV5-6	NA	TRBJ2-5	NA	CASSYQETQYF	TGTGCCAGCAGCTACCAAGAGACCCAGTACTTC
TRBV4-1	TRBD2	TRBJ2-1	NA	CASSGLAGAHEQFF	TGCGCCAGCAGCGGACTAGCGGGAGCTCATGAGCAGTTCTTC
TRBV19	NA	TRBJ2-7	NA	CASSIAWSRERSYEQYF	TGTGCCAGTAGTATAGCGTGGTCCCGGGAGAGGTCCTACGAGCAGTACTTC
TRBV28	NA	TRBJ1-1	NA	CASSDPLGKNTEAFF	TGTGCCAGCAGTGATCCTCTCGGGAAGAACACTGAAGCTTTCTTT
TRBV7-3	TRBD1	TRBJ2-3	NA	CASSASGGTASDTQYF	TGTGCCAGCAGCGCCTCCGGTGGGACAGCCTCAGATACGCAGTATTTT
TRBV5-1	NA	TRBJ2-7	NA	CASSLAVGALNEQYF	TGCGCCAGCAGCTTGGCCGTGGGGGCCCTAAACGAGCAGTACTTC
TRBV10-3	NA	TRBJ2-5	NA	CAIEEGPGETQYF	TGTGCCATCGAAGAGGGACCGGGAGAGACCCAGTACTTC
TRBV19	NA	TRBJ1-5	NA	CASRGQVAEPQHF	TGTGCCAGCAGGGGTCAGGTGGCTGAGCCCCAGCATTTT
TRBV6-5	TRBD1	TRBJ1-1	NA	CASSYSDRGREAFF	TGTGCCAGCAGTTACTCGGACAGGGGGCGTGAAGCTTTCTTT
TRBV4-3	TRBD2	TRBJ2-1	NA	CASSQFTGTSYYNEQFF	TGCGCCAGCAGCCAATTTACCGGGACTAGCTATTACAATGAGCAGTTCTTC